The 2 T cell receptor beta chains reported below all come from one sample, sequenced in a study of T cells in Graves' hyperthyroidism and ophthalmopathy. Amplified TCR beta CDR3 regions came from RNA transcripts. A first-round RT-PCR of the TCR CDR3 used the HTBI primer set. A single record per CDR3 protein comes from TCRdb applying MiXCR to the multiplex PCR reads. The sample includes some 180,000 distinct CDR3 sequences, 15% to 20% of them seen just once. Input material: blood. The source of these receptors is a woman aged 45-59 years with Graves' hyperthyroidism.

This clonotype was picked up many times. The chain has TRBV19 and TRBJ2-7; the D gene is possibly TRBD2 (5 bases). Germline V gives CDR1 LNHDA, CDR2 SQIVND (reference sequence). V was cut by 6 bases and J by 4 bases, with 13 bases left in between. The CDR3 is 13 amino acids. The CDR3 sequence is CASSNGEGYEQYF. CDR3 bases: TGTGCCAGTAGCAACGGGGAAGGATACGAGCAGTACTTC.

The rearrangement links TRBV6-4 to TRBJ1-4; 9 bases line up with TRBD1. The CDR3 spans 16 residues. With V trimmed by 6 bases and J by 7 bases, 12 bases remained unmatched. CDR1 and CDR2 (germline): MRHNA, SNTAGT. The CDR3 DNA reads TGTGCCAGCAGGGCCCTGGGACAGGGAGGTGGTGAAAAACTGTTTTTT. Protein sequence: CASRALGQGGGEKLFF.